A selection of T cell receptor beta chains follows, all from one sample in a study of T cells in Graves' hyperthyroidism and ophthalmopathy. TCRdb analysed the multiplex PCR reads with MiXCR anew, one entry per CDR3 protein. The table includes about 480,000 distinct CDR3 sequences, about 22% detected once. The sequenced sample was blood. Receptors were obtained from a woman aged 65 to 85 with Graves' ophthalmopathy. CDR3s include the opening cysteine and the closing phenylalanine or tryptophan. A D gene is named only where the DNA matches it firmly. Not all rows give a size; the values are once, few, many and, for expanded clones, a class.

CDR3aa: CASGFRTSGSSYNEQFF; CDR3nt: TGTGCTAGTGGTTTCCGGACTAGCGGGAGCTCCTACAATGAGCAGTTCTTC; abundance: many; j_gene: TRBJ2-1; v_gene: TRBV12-5; d_gene: TRBD2; len: 17
CDR3aa: CASSSPGQGNEKLFF; CDR3nt: TGTGCCAGCAGTTCCCCGGGACAGGGAAATGAAAAACTGTTTTTT; abundance: many; j_gene: TRBJ1-4; v_gene: TRBV6-1; d_gene: TRBD1; len: 15
CDR3aa: CASSLGRATYEQCF; CDR3nt: TGTGCCAGCAGCTTGGGCAGGGCTACCTACGAGCAGTGCTTC; abundance: NA; j_gene: TRBJ2-7; v_gene: TRBV5-1; d_gene: NA; len: 14
CDR3aa: CASSQARTDTQYF; CDR3nt: TGTGCCAGCAGCCAAGCAAGAACAGATACGCAGTATTTT; abundance: few; j_gene: TRBJ2-3; v_gene: TRBV3-1; d_gene: NA; len: 13
CDR3aa: CASRAGGKTQYF; CDR3nt: TGTGCCAGCAGGGCAGGGGGAAAGACCCAGTACTTC; abundance: many; j_gene: TRBJ2-5; v_gene: TRBV2; d_gene: TRBD1; len: 12
CDR3aa: CASSYGGRAAQETQYF; CDR3nt: TGTGCCAGCAGTTACGGCGGGAGGGCCGCCCAAGAGACCCAGTACTTC; abundance: many; j_gene: TRBJ2-5; v_gene: TRBV6-2/TRBV6-3; d_gene: TRBD2; len: 16
CDR3aa: CASKTGSSYEQYF; CDR3nt: TGTGCCAGCAAAACAGGGAGCTCCTACGAGCAGTACTTC; abundance: NA; j_gene: TRBJ2-7; v_gene: TRBV6-1; d_gene: NA; len: 13
CDR3aa: CAIRDNEEKLFF; CDR3nt: TGTGCCATACGGGACAATGAGGAAAAACTGTTTTTT; abundance: few; j_gene: TRBJ1-4; v_gene: TRBV2; d_gene: NA; len: 12
CDR3aa: CASRRQGALVTQYF; CDR3nt: TGTGCCAGCAGGAGACAGGGGGCGTTGGTGACCCAGTACTTC; abundance: NA; j_gene: TRBJ2-5; v_gene: TRBV2; d_gene: TRBD1; len: 14
CDR3aa: CASSLRGQGHETQYF; CDR3nt: TGTGCCAGCAGTTTAAGAGGACAGGGGCATGAGACCCAGTACTTC; abundance: NA; j_gene: TRBJ2-5; v_gene: TRBV27; d_gene: TRBD1; len: 15
CDR3aa: CASSRADRGYTF; CDR3nt: TGTGCCAGCAGCCGGGCCGACCGCGGCTACACCTTC; abundance: many; j_gene: TRBJ1-2; v_gene: TRBV2; d_gene: NA; len: 12
CDR3aa: CASSLGAGGYQETQYF; CDR3nt: TGCGCCAGCAGCTTGGGAGCAGGGGGTTACCAAGAGACCCAGTACTTC; abundance: NA; j_gene: TRBJ2-5; v_gene: TRBV5-1; d_gene: TRBD1; len: 16
CDR3aa: CASSGQDLGANVLTF; CDR3nt: TGTGCCAGCAGTGGTCAGGATCTCGGGGCCAACGTCCTGACTTTC; abundance: NA; j_gene: TRBJ2-6; v_gene: TRBV25-1; d_gene: NA; len: 15
CDR3aa: CAWTATWNTEAFF; CDR3nt: TGTGCCTGGACCGCGACATGGAACACTGAAGCTTTCTTT; abundance: NA; j_gene: TRBJ1-1; v_gene: TRBV30; d_gene: NA; len: 13
CDR3aa: CASKPDGRAGSGANVLTF; CDR3nt: TGTGCCAGCAAACCCGACGGCCGAGCCGGCTCTGGGGCCAACGTCCTGACTTTC; abundance: few; j_gene: TRBJ2-6; v_gene: TRBV12-3/TRBV12-4; d_gene: NA; len: 18
CDR3aa: CAISELPPTEYEAFF; CDR3nt: TGTGCCATCAGTGAGTTACCCCCTACAGAGTATGAAGCTTTCTTT; abundance: many; j_gene: TRBJ1-1; v_gene: TRBV10-3; d_gene: NA; len: 15
CDR3aa: CASSRTSGVNTGELFF; CDR3nt: TGTGCCAGCAGTCGGACTAGCGGGGTGAACACCGGGGAGCTGTTTTTT; abundance: NA; j_gene: TRBJ2-2; v_gene: TRBV7-2; d_gene: TRBD2; len: 16
CDR3aa: CASSVQQERSTDTQYF; CDR3nt: TGTGCCAGCAGTGTCCAGCAGGAGCGAAGCACAGATACGCAGTATTTT; abundance: many; j_gene: TRBJ2-3; v_gene: TRBV2; d_gene: NA; len: 16
CDR3aa: CASSSTPSGRAEQFF; CDR3nt: TGTGCCAGTAGTTCAACCCCTAGCGGTCGAGCTGAGCAGTTCTTC; abundance: NA; j_gene: TRBJ2-1; v_gene: TRBV19; d_gene: TRBD2; len: 15
CDR3aa: CASTLGNSNQETQYF; CDR3nt: TGTGCCAGCACCCTAGGGAACAGTAATCAAGAGACCCAGTACTTC; abundance: few; j_gene: TRBJ2-5; v_gene: TRBV7-2; d_gene: NA; len: 15
CDR3aa: CASSQSPRGSPLHF; CDR3nt: TGTGCCAGCAGCCAATCCCCCCGCGGTTCACCCCTCCACTTT; abundance: NA; j_gene: TRBJ1-6; v_gene: TRBV3-1; d_gene: NA; len: 14
CDR3aa: CASSLSVFRRQGADSPLHF; CDR3nt: TGTGCCAGCAGTTTATCGGTATTTCGGAGACAGGGGGCAGATTCACCCCTCCACTTT; abundance: few; j_gene: TRBJ1-6; v_gene: TRBV28; d_gene: TRBD1; len: 19
CDR3aa: CASRPGLPYEQYF; CDR3nt: TGTGCCAGCAGGCCGGGGCTCCCCTACGAGCAGTACTTC; abundance: many; j_gene: TRBJ2-7; v_gene: TRBV28; d_gene: NA; len: 13
CDR3aa: CASSARGGSNTGELFF; CDR3nt: TGTGCCAGCAGCGCCAGGGGGGGCAGCAACACCGGGGAGCTGTTTTTT; abundance: NA; j_gene: TRBJ2-2; v_gene: TRBV7-9; d_gene: NA; len: 16
CDR3aa: CASWTGGLYEQYF; CDR3nt: TGCGCCAGCTGGACAGGGGGTCTCTACGAGCAGTACTTC; abundance: NA; j_gene: TRBJ2-7; v_gene: TRBV10-2; d_gene: TRBD1; len: 13
CDR3aa: CASSTRTGPLEAFF; CDR3nt: TGTGCCAGCAGCACCCGGACAGGCCCGTTGGAAGCTTTCTTT; abundance: NA; j_gene: TRBJ1-1; v_gene: TRBV12-3/TRBV12-4; d_gene: TRBD1; len: 14
CDR3aa: CSAREGTSHPNEQFF; CDR3nt: TGCAGTGCTAGAGAAGGGACTAGTCACCCCAATGAGCAGTTCTTC; abundance: many; j_gene: TRBJ2-1; v_gene: TRBV20-1; d_gene: TRBD2; len: 15
CDR3aa: CASSLDPDSGGEQFF; CDR3nt: TGTGCCAGCAGCTTAGATCCGGACAGTGGCGGTGAGCAGTTCTTC; abundance: NA; j_gene: TRBJ2-1; v_gene: TRBV11-3; d_gene: NA; len: 15
CDR3aa: CASRPRGGNEQFF; CDR3nt: TGTGCCAGCAGGCCGAGGGGAGGGAATGAGCAGTTCTTC; abundance: many; j_gene: TRBJ2-1; v_gene: TRBV7-3; d_gene: TRBD2; len: 13
CDR3aa: CAINHGGHEQFF; CDR3nt: TGTGCCATCAATCACGGGGGTCATGAGCAGTTCTTC; abundance: many; j_gene: TRBJ2-1; v_gene: TRBV10-3; d_gene: NA; len: 12
CDR3aa: CSANLPQGRGYEQYF; CDR3nt: TGCAGTGCTAACCTCCCCCAGGGGCGCGGCTACGAGCAGTACTTC; abundance: few; j_gene: TRBJ2-7; v_gene: TRBV20-1; d_gene: NA; len: 15
CDR3aa: CASRSPAEQFF; CDR3nt: TGTGCCAGCCGTTCACCTGCGGAGCAGTTCTTC; abundance: NA; j_gene: TRBJ2-1; v_gene: TRBV28; d_gene: NA; len: 11